This T cell receptor beta chain was identified in a study of T cell clonality in common variable immunodeficiency. Study observations and caveats: Compared with controls, CVID subjects had fewer shared TCRbeta clones. Reportedly, TCR beta sequences from common variable immunodeficiency showed fewer deletions and N-nucleotide insertions. T cell subpopulation sequencing would be needed to explain CVID clonality.

This clone was found many times. Its antigen is not known. The sequenced fragment ends 3 residues before the CDR3 boundary, so the rest is inferred from the germline J gene. Caucasian heritage predominated among both patients and controls. Blood came from CVID subjects not ill and not taking immunomodulatory or immunosuppressive medication. Using immunoSEQ multiplex PCR, the repertoire was profiled, and TCRdb retains in-frame clones only, with some absent. The table lists around 40,000 clones, no singletons, with approximately 6% in the top ten. The germline V gene encodes CDR1 SGHAT and CDR2 FQNNGV. The CDR3 covers 14 residues. The V and J ends lost 0 bases and 8 bases respectively, with 11 bases between them.

The specimen was peripheral blood mononuclear cells. This receptor was identified in a human donor with common variable immunodeficiency. V is TRBV11-2 and J is TRBJ2-4; tentative D call: TRBD1 (6 bases). The sequenced part of the CDR3 DNA is TGTGCCAGCAGCTTAGATACCGGACAGTACATT. It encodes CASSLDTGQYI. The whole CDR3 reads CASSLDTGQYIQYF.